One and the same sample provided the 32 T cell receptor beta chains below, sequenced in a study of T cell repertoires in cytomegalovirus infection. Using its own MiXCR run on the reads, TCRdb lists one record per CDR3 protein. This table has fewer than 900,000 distinct CDR3 sequences, around 29% appearing once. These receptors' targets are unknown. The sequencing used cultured CD8+ T cells from PBMCs, collected from culture after CMV antigen stimulation. The receptors shown here come from a human donor in good health (CMV status not recorded). Some clones in this sample may be carry-over from other donors' samples.

The chain uses TRBV6-1 and TRBJ2-5; D is uncertain. With 7 bases removed from V and 2 bases from J, the gap between germline ends came to 14 bases. Germline CDR1 is MNHNS and CDR2 is SASEGT. There are 14 residues in the CDR3. The CDR3 nucleotides read TGTGCCAGCACCCCACTGGGCAGTCAAGAGACCCAGTACTTC. Its protein product is CASTPLGSQETQYF.

The rearrangement joins TRBV7-8 to TRBJ2-5, with a tentative D call TRBD2 (6 bases). Germline V gene sequence: CDR1 SGHVS, CDR2 FQNEAQ. V was cut by 8 bases and J by 2 bases, with 18 bases left in between. The CDR3 spans 15 residues. CDR3 coding DNA: TGTGCCAGCCGCTCTTTAGCGGCGACGCAAGAGACCCAGTACTTC. It translates to CASRSLAATQETQYF.

This clonotype was seen more than once but under ten times. This chain links TRBV27 with TRBJ1-2; TRBD1 matches at 7 bases. With V trimmed by 5 bases and J by 2 bases, 11 bases remained unmatched. Germline loops: CDR1 MNHEY, CDR2 SMNVEV (reference sequence). The CDR3 is 16 amino acids. CDR3 bases: TGTGCCAGCAGTGTCAACAGGGGAATTTCGAACTATGGCTACACCTTC. Amino acids: CASSVNRGISNYGYTF.

The rearrangement joins TRBV28 to TRBJ2-2, with 9 bases aligning to TRBD2. The V segment lost 5 bases and the J segment 4 bases; nucleotides outside the gene matches: 5. The CDR3 is made up of 15 amino acids. Per germline, CDR1 MDHEN and CDR2 SYDVKM. CDR3 residues: CASSTLAGITGELFF. For the CDR3, the DNA is TGTGCCAGCAGTACACTAGCGGGTATCACCGGGGAGCTGTTTTTT.

This clonotype showed up just a few times. The chain recombines TRBV27 with TRBJ1-1, with a possible D match to TRBD1 (6 bases). CDR3 size: 15 residues. V lost 7 bases and J lost 0, with 15 bases in between. Germline V gene data show CDR1 as MNHEY and CDR2 as SMNVEV (reference sequence). The CDR3 DNA is TGTGCCAGCACCCATTCTGGACAGATGAACACTGAAGCTTTCTTT. It encodes CASTHSGQMNTEAFF.

CDR3 residues: CASSQEFDTDTQYF. The CDR3 DNA is TGCGCCAGCAGCCAAGAGTTCGACACAGATACGCAGTATTTT. The chain joins TRBV4-1 to TRBJ2-3; D unclear. With 0 bases removed from V and 2 bases from J, the gap between germline ends came to 6 bases. The CDR3 spans 14 residues. The germline V gene encodes CDR1 MGHRA and CDR2 YSYEKL.

This clonotype was counted between two and nine times. J is TRBJ2-2 and V is TRBV10-3; 7 nucleotides agree with TRBD1. Per the germline V gene, CDR1 is ENHRY and CDR2 is SYGVKD. Losses at the gene ends were 6 bases for V and 5 bases for J; bases not matched to a gene: 12. CDR3 size: 16 residues. The CDR3 DNA reads as TGTGCCATCAGAGACCTGTTCGGGACAGAAACCGGGGAGCTGTTTTTT. It translates to CAIRDLFGTETGELFF.

This clonotype was observed a few times. The chain has TRBV6-1 and TRBJ1-1; 8 nucleotides line up with TRBD1. The ends lost 5 bases at V and 5 bases at J; junction bases unmatched: 7. Germline CDR1 is MNHNS and CDR2 is SASEGT. The CDR3 is made up of 14 amino acids. DNA of the CDR3: TGTGCCAGCAGTATAACAGGGGGGAGTACTGAAGCTTTCTTT. It specifies CASSITGGSTEAFF.

The chain carries TRBV9 and TRBJ2-7; TRBD1 or TRBD2 may be the D gene (5 bases each). Germline V gives CDR1 SGDLS, CDR2 YYNGEE. This CDR3 is built from 15 residues. V was pared by 0 bases and J by 6 bases, with 16 bases between. The CDR3 bases are TGTGCCAGCAGCGTAGCCCCCCCCGAGGGGTTCGAGCAGTACGTC. Encoded protein: CASSVAPPEGFEQYV.

The V gene is TRBV6-5, the J gene TRBJ2-7; no firm D call. V was cut by 3 bases and J by 6 bases, with 6 bases left in between. CDR3 size: 11 residues. Germline CDR1 and CDR2: MNHEY and SVGAGI. The CDR3: CASSYAREQYF. The DNA for the CDR3 is TGTGCCAGCAGTTATGCTCGCGAGCAGTACTTC.

The chain recombines TRBV19 with TRBJ2-1, with unresolved D. Germline-derived CDR1 and CDR2 are LNHDA and SQIVND (reference sequence). There are 15 residues in the CDR3. With 0 bases removed from V and 0 bases from J, the gap between germline ends came to 6 bases. Here the CDR3 DNA reads TGTGCCAGTAGTATAGAAGCGAGCTCCTACAATGAGCAGTTCTTC. It yields the protein CASSIEASSYNEQFF.

This clonotype was seen a few times. The rearrangement links TRBV4-2 to TRBJ2-5; D gene unclear. Germline V CDR1 and CDR2: LGHNA, YNFKEQ. With 0 bases removed from V and 1 base from J, the gap between germline ends came to 9 bases. This CDR3 contains 15 residues. CDR3 region: CASSQDQASQETQYF. The CDR3 DNA reads as TGTGCCAGCAGCCAAGATCAGGCTAGCCAAGAGACCCAGTACTTC.

This clonotype was seen only a few times. The chain carries TRBV11-3 and TRBJ2-1; TRBD2 matches at 9 bases. Per the germline V gene, CDR1 is SGHNT and CDR2 is YENEEA. CDR3 length equals 16 residues. J was trimmed by 8 bases and V by 1 base; bases with no gene match: 9. For the CDR3, the DNA is TGTGCCAGCAGCTTAGGACTTGGCGGGGGGGCCCATGAGCAGTTCTTC. Translating it yields CASSLGLGGGAHEQFF.

This clonotype turned up a few times. V is TRBV27 and J is TRBJ2-2, with TRBD1 as a possible D gene (5 bases). Germline CDR1 MNHEY, CDR2 SMNVEV (reference sequence). The CDR3 is made up of 16 amino acids. V was clipped by 2 bases and J by 7 bases, with 17 bases between them. The CDR3 nucleotides read TGTGCCAGCAGTTTAAGGGGCAGAGAATTAATCGGGGAGCTGTTTTTT. The encoded protein is CASSLRGRELIGELFF.

The chain carries TRBV5-5 and TRBJ2-5, with 8 nucleotides matching TRBD1. This CDR3 is 14 amino acids long. J gave up 2 bases and V 3 bases, and 3 bases lay outside the gene matches. Germline V gives CDR1 SGHKS, CDR2 YYEKEE (reference sequence). The CDR3 spells CASSYRQGQETQYF. The DNA of the CDR3 is TGTGCCAGCAGCTATCGACAGGGGCAAGAGACCCAGTACTTC.

The chain links TRBV7-9 to TRBJ1-5; maybe TRBD1 (6 bases). The CDR3 is 14 residues long. V was pared by 1 base and J by 6 bases, with 10 bases between. Germline V gives CDR1 SEHNR, CDR2 FQNEAQ (reference sequence). Here the CDR3 reads CASSLVGGPQPQHF. Written as DNA, the CDR3 is TGTGCCAGCAGCTTAGTAGGGGGGCCTCAGCCCCAGCATTTT.

The gene calls are TRBV9 and TRBJ1-4; maybe TRBD1 (6 bases). The germline V gene encodes CDR1 SGDLS and CDR2 YYNGEE. The CDR3 spans 14 residues. Trimming pared 3 bases from V and 3 bases from J, leaving 9 bases between. CDR3 nucleotide sequence: TGTGCCAGCAGCGGGGGGCTTCCTAATGAAAAACTGTTTTTT. As protein: CASSGGLPNEKLFF.

This clonotype has only a few counts. The chain recombines TRBV6-5 with TRBJ1-1; TRBD1 might be the D (6 bases). Trimming pared 10 bases from V and 4 bases from J, leaving 13 bases between. CDR1 MNHEY and CDR2 SVGAGI come from the germline V gene. The CDR3 consists of 12 residues. The CDR3 protein is CATEGVGTEAFF. CDR3 DNA: TGTGCCACAGAGGGGGTGGGCACTGAAGCTTTCTTT.

V gene TRBV18 combines with J gene TRBJ1-1, with 7 bases fitting TRBD1. Germline-derived CDR1 and CDR2 are KGHSH and LQKENI. The CDR3 contains 15 residues. The V gene end was trimmed by 3 bases and the J gene end by 6 bases; junction bases not matched to a gene: 10. CDR3 coding DNA: TGTGCCAGCTCACCTACCGACAGGGTAGGGTCTGAAGCTTTCTTT. Its protein is CASSPTDRVGSEAFF. Using reference TRBV18 and TRBJ1-1 for the parts outside the CDR3, the full variable domain is NAGVMQNPRHLVRRRGQEARLRCSPMKGHSHVYWYRQLPEEGLKFMVYLQKENIIDESGMPKERFSAEFPKEGPSILRIQQVVRGDSAAYFCASSPTDRVGSEAFFGQGTRLTVV.

The J gene is TRBJ1-5, the V gene TRBV27, with D unclear. V lost 4 bases and J lost 1, with 14 bases in between. The CDR3 is 16 amino acids. The germline CDR1 and CDR2 sequences are MNHEY and SMNVEV (reference sequence). CDR3 residues: CASSWGGDGSNQPQHF. The CDR3 nucleotides are TGTGCCAGCAGTTGGGGTGGAGACGGAAGCAATCAGCCCCAGCATTTT.

This clonotype was seen at least ten times. This sequence joins TRBV27 and TRBJ1-1, with D unclear. This CDR3 has 13 amino acids. V lost 6 bases and J 1 base, leaving 9 bases between the germline ends. Germline V gives CDR1 MNHEY, CDR2 SMNVEV (reference sequence). This CDR3 reads CASSLAANTEAFF. CDR3 DNA: TGTGCCAGCAGCTTAGCGGCGAACACTGAAGCTTTCTTT.

The chain joins TRBV27 to TRBJ1-6; D remains ambiguous. This CDR3 contains 14 residues. Per germline, CDR1 MNHEY and CDR2 SMNVEV (reference sequence). The V gene lost 7 bases and the J gene lost 7 bases, with 14 bases spanning the gap. The CDR3 DNA sequence: TGTGCCAGCAATTTTGCGGCAGCGAATTCACCCCTCCACTTT. This encodes CASNFAAANSPLHF.

The chain couples TRBV12-5 to TRBJ2-2; D is unclear. The CDR3 length is 12 residues. Germline V gene data show CDR1 as LGHNT and CDR2 as FRNRAP. V lost 7 bases and J 2 bases, leaving 5 bases between the germline ends. Written as DNA, the CDR3 is TGTGCTAGTGATTACAACACCGGGGAGCTGTTTTTT. As protein: CASDYNTGELFF.

This clonotype has a handful of counts. The gene calls are TRBV6-1 and TRBJ2-7; no reliable D call. Trimming stripped 6 bases from V and 2 bases from J, with 14 bases between. This CDR3 spans 14 amino acids. CDR1 MNHNS and CDR2 SASEGT come from the germline V gene. The DNA for the CDR3 is TGTGCCAGCAGGAACAGATTACAAGCCTACGAGCAGTACTTC. Protein product: CASRNRLQAYEQYF.

This clonotype has just a few counts. V is TRBV4-1 and J is TRBJ1-5; D gene ambiguous. This CDR3 has 16 amino acids. Germline lookup yields CDR1 MGHRA and CDR2 YSYEKL. The V gene lost 0 bases and the J gene lost 3 bases, with 12 bases spanning the gap. The CDR3, as DNA: TGCGCCAGCAGCCAAGACCGCTCGGGTCTCAATCAGCCCCAGCATTTT. Translation: CASSQDRSGLNQPQHF.

This clonotype has at least ten counts. This chain joins TRBV7-6 and TRBJ2-1; TRBD2 agrees at 8 bases. The J segment lost 5 bases and the V segment lost 5 bases, leaving 8 bases of the junction unmatched. CDR1 SGHVS and CDR2 FNYEAQ come from the germline V gene. This CDR3 spans 15 amino acids. CDR3 bases: TGTGCCAGCAGCGCAGGGGCACTAGCGGACAATGAGCAGTTCTTC. Translated: CASSAGALADNEQFF.

The chain is built from TRBV27 and TRBJ2-7, with 7 bases lining up with TRBD2. J lost 3 bases, V lost 8 bases, and 7 bases had no gene match. The CDR3 length is 13 residues. Germline CDR1 reads MNHEY; CDR2 reads SMNVEV (reference sequence). Here the CDR3 reads CASGRGGIYEQYF. CDR3 in DNA: TGTGCCAGCGGAAGGGGAGGGATCTACGAGCAGTACTTC.

The chain joins TRBV7-9 to TRBJ2-1, with D possibly TRBD1 on 5 matching bases. The germline gives CDR1 SEHNR, CDR2 FQNEAQ (reference sequence). There are 14 residues in the CDR3. V lost 4 bases to trimming and J lost 4 bases, with 11 bases between them. CDR3 sequence reads: CASSSTREYNEQFF. In DNA form, the CDR3 reads TGTGCCAGCAGCTCGACCAGGGAATACAATGAGCAGTTCTTC.

This clonotype came up a few times. The V call is TRBV6-6, the J call TRBJ2-7; maybe TRBD1 (5 bases). CDR1 and CDR2 (germline): MNHNY, SVGAGI (reference sequence). This CDR3 is built from 14 residues. The V end lost 6 bases, the J end lost 3 bases, and 15 bases lay between the germline ends. CDR3 coding DNA: TGTGCCAGCAGACGACGACAGACCCTCTACGAGCAGTACGTC. Protein sequence: CASRRRQTLYEQYV.

The chain is built from TRBV19 and TRBJ2-3; possible D gene TRBD1, 6 bases. Trimming pared 0 bases from V and 2 bases from J, leaving 9 bases between. The V gene's germline CDR1 is LNHDA and CDR2 SQIVND (reference sequence). The CDR3 runs 15 residues. The CDR3 loop is CASSIEDRDTDTQYF. Written as DNA, the CDR3 is TGTGCCAGTAGTATAGAGGACAGAGACACAGATACGCAGTATTTT.

This clonotype was detected only a few times. The chain recombines TRBV12-3 or TRBV12-4 with TRBJ1-1; D is possibly TRBD1 (5 bases). The V end lost 6 bases, the J end lost 4 bases, and 15 bases lay between the germline ends. This CDR3 is 14 amino acids long. The chain's CDR3 is CASSLGGSATEAFF. CDR3 sequence (DNA): TGTGCCAGCAGCTTGGGGGGATCGGCCACTGAAGCTTTCTTT.

The V gene is TRBV7-2, the J gene TRBJ2-1; the D call may be TRBD1 or TRBD2 (5 bases each). The CDR3 runs to 13 residues. Germline V gene data show CDR1 as SGHTA and CDR2 as FQGNSA. V lost 3 bases and J 6 bases, leaving 9 bases between the germline ends. CDR3 DNA: TGTGCCAGCAGCTTTATGGGACCCAATGAGCAGTTCTTC. It is translated as CASSFMGPNEQFF.